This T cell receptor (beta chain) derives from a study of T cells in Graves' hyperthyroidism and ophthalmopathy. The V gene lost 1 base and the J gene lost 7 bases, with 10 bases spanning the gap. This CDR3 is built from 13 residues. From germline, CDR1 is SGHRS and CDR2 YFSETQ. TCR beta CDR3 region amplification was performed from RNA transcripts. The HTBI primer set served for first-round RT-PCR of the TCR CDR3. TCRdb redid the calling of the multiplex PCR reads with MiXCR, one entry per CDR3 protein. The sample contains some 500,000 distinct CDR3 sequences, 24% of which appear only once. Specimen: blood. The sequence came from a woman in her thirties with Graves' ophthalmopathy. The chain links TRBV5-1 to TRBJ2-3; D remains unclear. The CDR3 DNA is TGCGCCAGCAGCTTGAAAACCCGTCATACGCAGTATTTT. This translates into CASSLKTRHTQYF.